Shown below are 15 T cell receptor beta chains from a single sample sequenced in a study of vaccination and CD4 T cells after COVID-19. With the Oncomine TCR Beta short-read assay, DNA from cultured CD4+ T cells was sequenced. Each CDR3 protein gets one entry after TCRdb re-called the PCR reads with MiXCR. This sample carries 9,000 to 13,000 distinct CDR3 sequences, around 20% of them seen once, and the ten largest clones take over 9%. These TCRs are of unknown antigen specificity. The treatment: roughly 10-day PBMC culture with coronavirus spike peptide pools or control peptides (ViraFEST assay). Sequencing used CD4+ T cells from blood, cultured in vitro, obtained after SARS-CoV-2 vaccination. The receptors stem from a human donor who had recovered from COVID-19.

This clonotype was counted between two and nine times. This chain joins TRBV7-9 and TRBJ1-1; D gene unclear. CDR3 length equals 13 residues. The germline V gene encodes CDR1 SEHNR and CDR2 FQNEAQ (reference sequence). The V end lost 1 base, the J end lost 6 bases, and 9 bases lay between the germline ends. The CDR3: CASSLGLMSEAFF. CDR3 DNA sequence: TGTGCCAGCAGCTTAGGGCTTATGTCTGAAGCTTTCTTT.

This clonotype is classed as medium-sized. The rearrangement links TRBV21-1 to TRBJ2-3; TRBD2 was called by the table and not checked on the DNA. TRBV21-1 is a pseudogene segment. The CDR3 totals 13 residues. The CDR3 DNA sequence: TGTGCCAGCAGCAAAGATCCCAGGACTCACTGGTATTTT. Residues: CASSKDPRTHWYF.

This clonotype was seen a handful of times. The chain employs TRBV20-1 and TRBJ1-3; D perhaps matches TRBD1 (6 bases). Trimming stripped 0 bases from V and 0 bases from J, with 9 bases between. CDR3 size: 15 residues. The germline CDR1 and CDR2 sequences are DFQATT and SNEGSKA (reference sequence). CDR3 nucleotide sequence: TGCAGTGCTAGAGATGCGGACAGCTCTGGAAACACCATATATTTT. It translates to CSARDADSSGNTIYF.

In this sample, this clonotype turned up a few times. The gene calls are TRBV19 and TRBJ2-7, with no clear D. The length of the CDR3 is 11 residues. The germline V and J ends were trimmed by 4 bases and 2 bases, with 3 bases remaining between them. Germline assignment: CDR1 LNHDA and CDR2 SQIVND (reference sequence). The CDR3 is CASSTPYEQYF. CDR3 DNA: TGTGCCAGTAGTACACCCTACGAGCAGTACTTC.

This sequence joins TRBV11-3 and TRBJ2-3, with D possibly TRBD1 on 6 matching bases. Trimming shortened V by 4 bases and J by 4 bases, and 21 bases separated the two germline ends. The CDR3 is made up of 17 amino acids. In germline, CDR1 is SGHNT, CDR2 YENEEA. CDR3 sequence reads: CASSSPVGRTVSDTQYF. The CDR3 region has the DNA TGTGCCAGCAGCTCTCCGGTGGGACGGACAGTTTCAGATACGCAGTATTTT.

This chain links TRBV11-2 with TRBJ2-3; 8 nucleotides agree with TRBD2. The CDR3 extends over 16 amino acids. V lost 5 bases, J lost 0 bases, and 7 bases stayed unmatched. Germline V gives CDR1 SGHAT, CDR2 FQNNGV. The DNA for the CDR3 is TGTGCCAGCAGCATAAGACTAGCGCTAAGCACAGATACGCAGTATTTT. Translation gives CASSIRLALSTDTQYF.

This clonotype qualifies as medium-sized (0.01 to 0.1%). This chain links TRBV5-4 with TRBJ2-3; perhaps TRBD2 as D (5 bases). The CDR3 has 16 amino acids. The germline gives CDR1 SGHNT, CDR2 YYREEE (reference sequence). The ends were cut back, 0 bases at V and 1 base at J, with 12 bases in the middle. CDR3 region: CASSLGSSAGTDTQYF. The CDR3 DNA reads TGTGCCAGCAGCTTGGGGAGCTCAGCGGGCACAGATACGCAGTATTTT.

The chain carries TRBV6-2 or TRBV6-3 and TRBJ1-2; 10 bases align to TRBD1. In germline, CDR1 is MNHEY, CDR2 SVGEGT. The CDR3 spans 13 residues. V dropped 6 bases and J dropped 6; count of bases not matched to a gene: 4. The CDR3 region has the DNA TGTGCCAGCAGGCCCGGACAGGGGGATGGCTACACCTTC. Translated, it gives CASRPGQGDGYTF.

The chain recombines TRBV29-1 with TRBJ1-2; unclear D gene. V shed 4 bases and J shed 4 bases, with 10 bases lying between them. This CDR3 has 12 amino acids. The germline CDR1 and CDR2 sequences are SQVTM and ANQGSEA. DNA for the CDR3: TGCAGCGTTGCCGGAGACTTCTATGGCTACACCTTC. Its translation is CSVAGDFYGYTF.

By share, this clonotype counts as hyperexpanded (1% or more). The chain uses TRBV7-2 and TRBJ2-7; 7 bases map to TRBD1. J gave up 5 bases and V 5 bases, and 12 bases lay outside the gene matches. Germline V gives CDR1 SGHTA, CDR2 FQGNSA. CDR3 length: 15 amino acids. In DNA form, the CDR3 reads TGTGCCAGCAGCCGGCAGACAGGGCTAAAGAACGAGCAGTACTTC. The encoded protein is CASSRQTGLKNEQYF.

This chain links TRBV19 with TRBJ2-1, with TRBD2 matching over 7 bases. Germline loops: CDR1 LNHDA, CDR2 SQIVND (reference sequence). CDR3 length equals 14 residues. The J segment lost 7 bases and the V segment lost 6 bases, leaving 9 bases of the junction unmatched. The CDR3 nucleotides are TGTGCCAGTAGGGGTAGCGGGCGGCAAAATGAGCAGTTCTTC. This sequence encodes CASRGSGRQNEQFF.

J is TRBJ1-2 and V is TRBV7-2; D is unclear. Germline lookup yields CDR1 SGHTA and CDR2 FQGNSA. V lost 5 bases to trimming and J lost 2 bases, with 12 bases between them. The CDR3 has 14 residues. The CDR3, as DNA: TGTGCCAGCAGCCCTCGGACGGAGAACTATGGCTACACCTTC. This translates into CASSPRTENYGYTF.

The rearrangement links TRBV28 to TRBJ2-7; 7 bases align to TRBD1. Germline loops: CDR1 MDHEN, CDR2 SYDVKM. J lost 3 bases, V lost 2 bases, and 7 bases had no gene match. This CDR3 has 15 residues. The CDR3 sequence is CASSLSGQVSYEQYF. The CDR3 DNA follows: TGTGCCAGCAGTTTAAGCGGACAGGTGAGCTACGAGCAGTACTTC.

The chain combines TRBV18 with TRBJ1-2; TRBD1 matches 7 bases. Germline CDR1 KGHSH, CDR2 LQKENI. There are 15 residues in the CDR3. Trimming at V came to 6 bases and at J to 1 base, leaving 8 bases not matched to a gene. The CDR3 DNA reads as TGTGCCAGCTCTGGTGGGACAGTGGGTAACTATGGCTACACCTTC. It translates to CASSGGTVGNYGYTF.

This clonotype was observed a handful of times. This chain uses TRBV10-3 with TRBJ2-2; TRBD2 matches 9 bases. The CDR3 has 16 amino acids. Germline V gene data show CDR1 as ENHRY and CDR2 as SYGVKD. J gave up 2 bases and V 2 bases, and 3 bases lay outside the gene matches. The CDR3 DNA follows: TGTGCCATCAGTGAGAGTAGCGGGGGTAACACCGGGGAGCTGTTTTTT. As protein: CAISESSGGNTGELFF.